This is a list of T cell receptor beta chains from one sample in a study of blood T cell repertoires in COVID-19. The table came from immunoSEQ multiplex PCR; TCRdb's copy has only in-frame clones and leaves some out. The sample holds under 350,000 clones, roughly 86% seen once. The sample comprised PBMCs or T cells enriched from blood (not recorded which). The origin of the receptors is a woman in her late teens or twenties who had recovered from COVID-19. The CDR3 runs from the conserved cysteine through the conserved F or W. Fields, in order: J gene, D gene, clone size, V gene, CDR3 DNA, CDR3 protein. A D gene is named only where the DNA matches it firmly. Expanded clones get a size class; other rows say once, few or many, or leave the size out.

>TRBJ2-5|.|.|TRBV4-1
TGCGCCAGCAGCCAAGAGGAGGGACCGGATCATGTAACTGCTGGGACCCAGTACTTC
CASSQEEGPDHVTAGTQYF
>TRBJ2-1|TRBD2|.|TRBV6-5
TGTGCCAGCAGTTCGACCCTGCTAGCGGGAGCCCATGAGCAGTTCTTC
CASSSTLLAGAHEQFF
>TRBJ1-5|.|.|TRBV2
TGTGCCAGCAGTGAAGCTTTCAGGGCGGGGGCTCAGCCCCAGCATTTT
CASSEAFRAGAQPQHF
>TRBJ1-2|TRBD1|.|TRBV9
TGTGCCAGCAGCGCGGGACAGGGGGGAGGCTATGGCTACACCTTC
CASSAGQGGGYGYTF
>TRBJ2-7|TRBD1|.|TRBV2
TGTGCCAGCGGGGGACAGGGGCACTACGAGCAGTACTTC
CASGGQGHYEQYF
>TRBJ2-7|.|once|TRBV5-1
TGCGCCAGCAGCTTGGCCGGGTCGGAGCAATACGAGCAGTACTTC
CASSLAGSEQYEQYF
>TRBJ2-3|.|.|TRBV3-1/TRBV3-2
TGTGCCAGCAGCCAAGATTGGATTAGCCCGGATACGCAGTATTTT
CASSQDWISPDTQYF
>TRBJ1-2|.|.|TRBV19
TGTGCCAGTGTCGGGGGGGACTATGGCTACACCTTC
CASVGGDYGYTF
>TRBJ2-3|.|.|TRBV5-5
TGTGCCAGCAGCTTCCGACTCAACACAGATACGCAGTATTTT
CASSFRLNTDTQYF
>TRBJ1-1|.|.|TRBV19
TGTGCCAGTAGTATACGGGTCAACACTGAAGCTTTCTTT
CASSIRVNTEAFF
>TRBJ2-5|TRBD2|.|TRBV28
TGTGCCAGCAGTTGGGGGACTAGCGGGAGCCCACAAGAGACCCAGTACTTC
CASSWGTSGSPQETQYF
>TRBJ2-1|.|.|TRBV7-2
TGTGCCAGCAGCCACAGCGGGCCGCAATATGAGCAGTTCTTC
CASSHSGPQYEQFF
>TRBJ2-7|TRBD2|.|TRBV6-5
TGTGCCAGCAGCCCCATGGGCGGGAGTTCCTACGAGCAGTACTTC
CASSPMGGSSYEQYF
>TRBJ2-5|.|once|TRBV6-5
TGTGCCAGCAGTACCACCGGGACTTCCATCGGAGGACTGTACTTC
CASSTTGTSIGGLYF